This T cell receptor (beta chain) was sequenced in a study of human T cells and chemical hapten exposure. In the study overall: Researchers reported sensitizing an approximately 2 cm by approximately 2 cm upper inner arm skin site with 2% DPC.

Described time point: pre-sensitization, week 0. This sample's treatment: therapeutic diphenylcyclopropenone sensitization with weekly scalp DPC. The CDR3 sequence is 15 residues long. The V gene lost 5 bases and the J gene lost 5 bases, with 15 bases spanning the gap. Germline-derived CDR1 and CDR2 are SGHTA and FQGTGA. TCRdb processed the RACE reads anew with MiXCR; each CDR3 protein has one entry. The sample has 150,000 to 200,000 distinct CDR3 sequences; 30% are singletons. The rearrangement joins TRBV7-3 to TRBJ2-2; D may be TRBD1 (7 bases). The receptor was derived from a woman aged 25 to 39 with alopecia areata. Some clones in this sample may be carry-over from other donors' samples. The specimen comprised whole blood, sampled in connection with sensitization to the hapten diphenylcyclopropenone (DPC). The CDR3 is CASSPGGGGTGELFF. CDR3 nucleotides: TGTGCCAGCAGCCCAGGGGGAGGTGGGACCGGGGAGCTGTTTTTT.